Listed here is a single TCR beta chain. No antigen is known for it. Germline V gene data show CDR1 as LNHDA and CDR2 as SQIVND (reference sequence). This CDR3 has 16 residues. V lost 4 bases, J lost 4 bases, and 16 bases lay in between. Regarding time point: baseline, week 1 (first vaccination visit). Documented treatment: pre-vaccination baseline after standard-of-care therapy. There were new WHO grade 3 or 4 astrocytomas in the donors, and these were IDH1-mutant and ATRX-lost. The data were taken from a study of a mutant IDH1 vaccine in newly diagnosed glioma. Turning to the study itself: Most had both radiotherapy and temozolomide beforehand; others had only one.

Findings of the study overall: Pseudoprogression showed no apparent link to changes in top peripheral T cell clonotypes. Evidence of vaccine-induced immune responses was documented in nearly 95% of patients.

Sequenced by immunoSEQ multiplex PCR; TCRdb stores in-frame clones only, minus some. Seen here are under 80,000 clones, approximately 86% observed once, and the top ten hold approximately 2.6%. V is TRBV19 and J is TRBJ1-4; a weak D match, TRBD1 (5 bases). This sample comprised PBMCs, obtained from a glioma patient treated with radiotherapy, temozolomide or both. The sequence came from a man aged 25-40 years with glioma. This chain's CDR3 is CASSTRTGSYNEKLFF. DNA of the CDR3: TGTGCCAGTAGTACCCGAACAGGATCGTATAATGAAAAACTGTTTTTT.